This T cell receptor (beta chain) was identified in a study of CD8+ T cells in alopecia areata. Study-wide points: The study found tofacitinib significantly decreased scalp clonality and expanded CD8+ clones among the top 100.

The CDR3 has 14 amino acids. Germline V gene sequence: CDR1 SGDLS, CDR2 YYNGEE. V lost 6 bases and J 8 bases, leaving 17 bases between the germline ends. The treatment: oral pan-JAK inhibitor, 5-10 mg twice daily. In its sample, this clone was seen a few times. What it binds is unknown. Sequencing used cDNA as its template, made by extracting RNA and reverse transcribing it. Produced via immunoSEQ multiplex PCR; TCRdb's table is partial and in-frame only. Of roughly 150,000 clones in the sample, roughly 52% were seen once. This receptor was taken from a human donor with alopecia areata. The sample in question was CD8+ T cells sorted from blood, obtained at week 4, from a patient treated with tofacitinib. This chain connects TRBV9 to TRBJ1-4; D is unresolved. The CDR3 DNA reads TGTGCCAGCACCCTCGGCCTCTATCCGGAAAAACTGTTTTTT. Translation: CASTLGLYPEKLFF.